The T cell receptor beta chain described here comes from a study of T cell responses to AZD1222 COVID-19 vaccine. Study observations and caveats: Clonal diversity may have been underestimated in mostly white British donors. Elevations in Spike-specific TCR breadth and depth followed administration of two AZD1222 doses. Dominant at 160-218 and 743-854, vaccine-associated CD4 TCRs also spanned spike.

The CDR3 extends over 13 amino acids. Trimming stripped 5 bases from V and 6 bases from J, with 11 bases between. Per germline, CDR1 MNHEY and CDR2 SMNVEV (reference sequence). Profiled with immunoSEQ multiplex PCR; TCRdb holds only in-frame clones, not every one. The sample has around 130,000 clones; roughly 90% are singletons. On this clone: Antigen unknown.

This TCR was sampled from an adult in good health. This sample comprised peripheral blood, obtained on day 0 of AZD1222 vaccination. The rearrangement uses TRBV27 and TRBJ2-4, with D perhaps matching TRBD1 (6 bases). The CDR3 loop is CASSHPDRNIQYF. DNA for the CDR3: TGTGCCAGCAGTCACCCGGACAGAAACATTCAGTACTTC.